This TCR beta chain was retrieved from a study of blood T cell repertoires in COVID-19. Turning to the study itself: PBMCs, B-cell-depleted T cells, or T cells were the source of the cDNA or gDNA that made up the material.

Sequenced by immunoSEQ multiplex PCR; TCRdb stores in-frame clones only, minus some. The sample includes roughly 100,000 clones, more than 85% of them seen just once. CDR1 is KGHDR, CDR2 SFDVKD, per germline. CDR3 length equals 15 residues. Trimming removed 5 bases from V and 8 bases from J; junction bases left unmatched: 7. The rearrangement joins TRBV24-1 to TRBJ2-1; 11 nucleotides align to TRBD1. The origin of this receptor is a man aged 18-30 years with acute or convalescent COVID-19. The specimen sequenced was peripheral blood. As DNA, the CDR3 is TGTGCCACCAGTGCCTCGGACAGGGGGCAGGATGAGCAGTTCTTC. Amino acids: CATSASDRGQDEQFF.